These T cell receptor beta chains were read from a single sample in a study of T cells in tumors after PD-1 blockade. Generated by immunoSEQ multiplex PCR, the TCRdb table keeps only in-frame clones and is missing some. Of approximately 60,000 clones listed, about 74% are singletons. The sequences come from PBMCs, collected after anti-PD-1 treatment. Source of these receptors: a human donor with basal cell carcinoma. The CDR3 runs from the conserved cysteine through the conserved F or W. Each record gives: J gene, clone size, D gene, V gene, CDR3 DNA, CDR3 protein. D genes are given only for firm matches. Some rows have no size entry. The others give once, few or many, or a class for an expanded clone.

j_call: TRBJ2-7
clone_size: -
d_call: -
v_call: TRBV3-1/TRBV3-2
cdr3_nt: TGTGCCAGCAGCTCGCGCGGGGACCTCCACGAGCAGTACTTC
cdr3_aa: CASSSRGDLHEQYF

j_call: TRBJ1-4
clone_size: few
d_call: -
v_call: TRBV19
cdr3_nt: TGTGCCAGTAGAGGGGGATCAGATGAAAAACTGTTTTTT
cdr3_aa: CASRGGSDEKLFF

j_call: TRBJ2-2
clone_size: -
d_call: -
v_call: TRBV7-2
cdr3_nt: TGTGCCAGCAGCACCGGGAGTTACACCGGGGAGCTGTTTTTT
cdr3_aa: CASSTGSYTGELFF

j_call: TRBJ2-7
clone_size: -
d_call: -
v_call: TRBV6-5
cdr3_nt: TGTGCCAGCAGTCCCGGGACACCCTACGAGCAGTACTTC
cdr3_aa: CASSPGTPYEQYF

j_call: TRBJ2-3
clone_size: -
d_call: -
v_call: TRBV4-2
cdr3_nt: TGTGCCAGCAGCCCCTCACTAGGCACAGATACGCAGTATTTT
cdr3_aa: CASSPSLGTDTQYF

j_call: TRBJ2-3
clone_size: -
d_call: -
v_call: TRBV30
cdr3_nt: TGTGCCTGGAGGGATGAAAGGGTTAGCACAGATACGCAGTATTTT
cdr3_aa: CAWRDERVSTDTQYF

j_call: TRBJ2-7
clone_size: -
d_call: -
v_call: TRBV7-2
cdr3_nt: TGTGCCAGCAGCTTGGGGCTGAGCTCCTACGAGCAGTACTTC
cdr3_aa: CASSLGLSSYEQYF

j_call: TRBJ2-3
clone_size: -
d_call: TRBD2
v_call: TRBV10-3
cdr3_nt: TGTGCCATCAGTGGAATAGCGGGGGGGCCCGGAGATACGCAGTATTTT
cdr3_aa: CAISGIAGGPGDTQYF

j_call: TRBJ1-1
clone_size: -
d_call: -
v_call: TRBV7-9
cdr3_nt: TGTGCCAGCAGCTTAGATGGGCCGGTAGCTTTCTTT
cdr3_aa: CASSLDGPVAFF

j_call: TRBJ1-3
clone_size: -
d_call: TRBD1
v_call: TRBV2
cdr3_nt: TGTGCCAGCAGTGGACAGGACAGGGGGCTATACACCATATATTTT
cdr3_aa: CASSGQDRGLYTIYF

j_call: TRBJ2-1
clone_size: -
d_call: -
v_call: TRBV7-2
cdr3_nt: TGTGCCAGCAGCTTAATGAGTAGTGGAAATGAGCAGTTCTTC
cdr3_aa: CASSLMSSGNEQFF

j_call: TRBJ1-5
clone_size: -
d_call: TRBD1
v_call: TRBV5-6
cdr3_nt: TGTGCCAGCAGCTCCGGGACAGCGAATCAGCCCCAGCATTTT
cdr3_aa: CASSSGTANQPQHF

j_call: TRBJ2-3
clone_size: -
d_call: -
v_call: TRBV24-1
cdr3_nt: TGTGCCACCAGTGATTTTGGGGGATACACAGATACGCAGTATTTT
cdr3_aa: CATSDFGGYTDTQYF

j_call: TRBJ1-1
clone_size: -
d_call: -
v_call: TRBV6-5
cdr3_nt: TGTGCCAGCAGAGCTGGACACAACACTGAAGCTTTCTTT
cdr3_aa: CASRAGHNTEAFF

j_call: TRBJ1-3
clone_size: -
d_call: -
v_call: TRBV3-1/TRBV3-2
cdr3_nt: TGTGCCAGCAGCCAAGTTCGGGACACTGGAAACACCATATATTTT
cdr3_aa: CASSQVRDTGNTIYF

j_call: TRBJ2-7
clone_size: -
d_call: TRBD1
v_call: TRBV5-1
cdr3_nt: TGCGCCAGCAGCCACGGGACAGGAGGGAACGAGCAGTACTTC
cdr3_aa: CASSHGTGGNEQYF

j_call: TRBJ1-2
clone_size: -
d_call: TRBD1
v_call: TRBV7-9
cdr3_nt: TGTGCCAGCAGCTCGCCGACGGGACAGGGTAGGGATGGCTACACCTTC
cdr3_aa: CASSSPTGQGRDGYTF

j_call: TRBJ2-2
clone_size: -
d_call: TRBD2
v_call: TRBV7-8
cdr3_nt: TGTGCCAGCAGCTCCCTCGGAGGGAGGGGTGCCGGGGAGCTGTTTTTT
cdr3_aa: CASSSLGGRGAGELFF

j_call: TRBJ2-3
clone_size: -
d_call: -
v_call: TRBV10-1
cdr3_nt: TGCGCCAGCAGTGACCCTACCGACGGGGCCCGCACAGATACGCAGTATTTT
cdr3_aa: CASSDPTDGARTDTQYF

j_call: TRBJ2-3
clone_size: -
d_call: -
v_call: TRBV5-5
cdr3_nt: TGTGCCAGCAGCTTGGTCATCACAGATACGCAGTATTTT
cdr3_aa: CASSLVITDTQYF

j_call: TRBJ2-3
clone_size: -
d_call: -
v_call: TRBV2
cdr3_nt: TGTGCCAGCAGTGTCGGAGGGACCCGTGGAGATACGCAGTATTTT
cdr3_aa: CASSVGGTRGDTQYF

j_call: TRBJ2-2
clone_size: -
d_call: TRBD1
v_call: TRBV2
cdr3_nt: TGTGCCAGCAGCCTTCGGACAGGGTTGGAGCTGTTTTTT
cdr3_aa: CASSLRTGLELFF

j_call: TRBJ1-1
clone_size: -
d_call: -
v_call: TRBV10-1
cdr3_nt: TGCGCCAGCAGTGCCTCTCAGGGATGGAACACTGAAGCTTTCTTT
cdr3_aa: CASSASQGWNTEAFF

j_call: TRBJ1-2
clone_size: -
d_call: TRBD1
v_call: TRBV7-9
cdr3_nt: TGTGCCAGCAGCTTAGAATTAGGACAGGGGAACTATGGCTACACCTTC
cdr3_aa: CASSLELGQGNYGYTF

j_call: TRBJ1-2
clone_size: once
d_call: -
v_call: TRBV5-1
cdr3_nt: TGCGCCAGCAGCTTGGGGGCGGATGGCTACACCTTC
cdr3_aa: CASSLGADGYTF

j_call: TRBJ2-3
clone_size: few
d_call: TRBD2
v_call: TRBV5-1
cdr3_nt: TGCGCCAGCAGCTTGGGGACTAGCGGGGGTCAAGATACGCAGTATTTT
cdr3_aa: CASSLGTSGGQDTQYF

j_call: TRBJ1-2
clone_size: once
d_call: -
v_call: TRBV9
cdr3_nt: TGTGCCAGCAGCGTAGATGGGGGCAGCAACTATGGCTACACCTTC
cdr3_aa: CASSVDGGSNYGYTF

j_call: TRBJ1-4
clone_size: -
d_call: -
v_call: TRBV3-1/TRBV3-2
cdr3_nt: TGTGCCAGCAGCCAAGGACCCCCTTTCGGAGCTACGTATGAAAAACTGTTTTTT
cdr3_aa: CASSQGPPFGATYEKLFF

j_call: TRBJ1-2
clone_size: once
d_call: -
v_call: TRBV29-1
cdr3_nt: TGCAGCGTTGTTCCTATACTTAACTATGGCTACACCTTC
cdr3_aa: CSVVPILNYGYTF

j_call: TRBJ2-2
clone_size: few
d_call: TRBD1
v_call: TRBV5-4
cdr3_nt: TGTGCCAGCAGCTTACCCGGACAGGGTAACACCGGGGAGCTGTTTTTT
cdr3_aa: CASSLPGQGNTGELFF

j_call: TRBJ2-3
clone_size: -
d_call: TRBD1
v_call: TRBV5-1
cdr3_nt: TGCGCCAGCAGCCCGGGCGGGGACAGGGGGAAAGATACGCAGTATTTT
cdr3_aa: CASSPGGDRGKDTQYF

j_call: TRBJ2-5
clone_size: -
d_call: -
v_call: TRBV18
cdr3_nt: TGTGCCAGCTCACCAAAGGAAGAGACCCAGTACTTC
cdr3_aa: CASSPKEETQYF

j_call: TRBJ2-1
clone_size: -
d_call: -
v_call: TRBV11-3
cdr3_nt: TGTGCCAGCAGCTTCGAAGTCAGATATGAGCAGTTCTTC
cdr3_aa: CASSFEVRYEQFF

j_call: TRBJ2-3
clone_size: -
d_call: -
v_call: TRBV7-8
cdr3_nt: TGTGCCAGCAGCGAAAGGTGGGGCACAGATACGCAGTATTTT
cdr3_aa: CASSERWGTDTQYF

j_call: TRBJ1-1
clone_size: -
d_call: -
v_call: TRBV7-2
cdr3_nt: TGTGCCAGCAGTCTTCAGGCTCTGAACACTGAAGCTTTCTTT
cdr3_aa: CASSLQALNTEAFF

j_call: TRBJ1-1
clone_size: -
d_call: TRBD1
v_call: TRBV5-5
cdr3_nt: TGTGCCAGCAGCTTGGATTGGGACAGGGGATCTGAAGCTTTCTTT
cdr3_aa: CASSLDWDRGSEAFF

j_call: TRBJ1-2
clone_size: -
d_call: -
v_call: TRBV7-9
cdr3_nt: TGTGCCAGCAGCTCCGAAAACCATGGCTACACCTTC
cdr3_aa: CASSSENHGYTF

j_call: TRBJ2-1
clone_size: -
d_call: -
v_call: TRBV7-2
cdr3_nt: TGTGCCAGCAGCCCGCCTAAACCCCGTCGCAATGAGCAGTTCTTC
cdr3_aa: CASSPPKPRRNEQFF

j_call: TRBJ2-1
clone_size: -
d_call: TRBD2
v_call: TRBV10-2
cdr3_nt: TGCGCCAGCGCCGAGCGGGGAGTCTCCTACAATGAGCAGTTCTTC
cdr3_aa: CASAERGVSYNEQFF

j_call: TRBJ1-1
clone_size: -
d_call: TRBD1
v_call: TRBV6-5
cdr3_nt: TGTGCCAGCAGTACAGGGGAGGGTACTGAAGCTTTCTTT
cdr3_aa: CASSTGEGTEAFF

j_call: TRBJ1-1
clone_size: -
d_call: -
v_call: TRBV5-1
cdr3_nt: TGCGCCAGCAGCTTGGTAGGGGTGGGCACTGAAGCTTTCTTT
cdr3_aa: CASSLVGVGTEAFF

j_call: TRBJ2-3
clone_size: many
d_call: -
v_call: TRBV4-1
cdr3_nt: TGCGCCAGCAGCCAAGGCGAACAGGTGATTACAGATACGCAGTATTTT
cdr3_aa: CASSQGEQVITDTQYF

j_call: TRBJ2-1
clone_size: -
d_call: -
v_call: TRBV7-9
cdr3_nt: TGTGCCAGCAAGGACAACGACAATGAGCAGTTCTTC
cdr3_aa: CASKDNDNEQFF

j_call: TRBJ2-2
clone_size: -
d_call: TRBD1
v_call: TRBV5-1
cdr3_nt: TGCGCCAGCAGCCAGGAACAGGGGGCCGGGGAGCTGTTTTTT
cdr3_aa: CASSQEQGAGELFF

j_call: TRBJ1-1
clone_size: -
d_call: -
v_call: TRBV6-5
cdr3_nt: TGTGCCAGCAGTTTGAGGGCTCTGGGGACTGAAGCTTTCTTT
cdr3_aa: CASSLRALGTEAFF

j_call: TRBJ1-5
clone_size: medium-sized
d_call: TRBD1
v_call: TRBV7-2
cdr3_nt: TGTGCCAGCAGCCTACACAGGGGAATGAATCAGCCCCAGCATTTT
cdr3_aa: CASSLHRGMNQPQHF

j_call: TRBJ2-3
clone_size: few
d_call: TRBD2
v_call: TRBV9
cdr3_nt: TGTGCCAGCAGCGTAGACCCAGCGGGGGGCCCCACAGATACGCAGTATTTT
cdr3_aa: CASSVDPAGGPTDTQYF

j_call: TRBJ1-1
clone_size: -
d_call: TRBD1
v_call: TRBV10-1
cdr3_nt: TGCGCCAGCAGTGAGTCGGGGACAGGGCGGGCTTTCTTT
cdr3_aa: CASSESGTGRAFF

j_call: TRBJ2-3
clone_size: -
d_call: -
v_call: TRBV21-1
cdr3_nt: TGTGCCAGCCAAAATAGGGCTAGCGGGGGCACAGATACGCAGTATTTT
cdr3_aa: CASQNRASGGTDTQYF

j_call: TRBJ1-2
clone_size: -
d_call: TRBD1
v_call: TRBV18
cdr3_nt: TGTGCCAGCTCACCGTCGACAGGGGACATCTATGGCTACACCTTC
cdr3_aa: CASSPSTGDIYGYTF

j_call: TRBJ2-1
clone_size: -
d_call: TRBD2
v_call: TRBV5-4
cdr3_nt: TGTGCCAGCAGCGCAAGGACTAGCGGTTACAATGAGCAGTTCTTC
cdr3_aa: CASSARTSGYNEQFF

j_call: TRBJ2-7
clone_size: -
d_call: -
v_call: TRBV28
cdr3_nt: TGTGCCAGCAGCCGCAGGGCCAGCTCCTACGAGCAGTACTTC
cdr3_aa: CASSRRASSYEQYF

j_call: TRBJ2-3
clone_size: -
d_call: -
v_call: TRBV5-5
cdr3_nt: TGTGCCAGCAGCTTGGCCCGGCTAGTCACAGATACGCAGTATTTT
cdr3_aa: CASSLARLVTDTQYF

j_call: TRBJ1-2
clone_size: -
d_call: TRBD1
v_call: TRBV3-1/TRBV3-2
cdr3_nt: TGTGCCAGCAGCCAGACTCGGGACAGGGTTAACTATGGCTACACCTTC
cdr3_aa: CASSQTRDRVNYGYTF

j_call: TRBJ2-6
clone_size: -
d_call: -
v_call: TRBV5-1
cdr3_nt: TGCGCCAGCAGCTTGGCATGGGGGCCTGGGGCCAACGTCCTGACTTTC
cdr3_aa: CASSLAWGPGANVLTF

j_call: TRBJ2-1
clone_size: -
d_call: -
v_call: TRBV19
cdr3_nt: TGTGCCAGTAAGATGGGGGGGGCTTACAATGAGCAGTTCTTC
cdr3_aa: CASKMGGAYNEQFF

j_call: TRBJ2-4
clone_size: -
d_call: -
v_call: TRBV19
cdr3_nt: TGTGCCAGTAGTATAGAATCAGGCCAAAAAAACATTCAGTACTTC
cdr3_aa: CASSIESGQKNIQYF

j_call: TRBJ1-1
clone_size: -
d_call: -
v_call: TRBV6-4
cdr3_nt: TGTGCCAGCAGTAAACTAGAGACCACTGAAGCTTTCTTT
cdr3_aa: CASSKLETTEAFF